This T cell receptor beta chain was obtained from a study of blood T cells in healthy people across ages (dated by TCRdb to the mid-2010s). About the investigation overall: In model experiments, roughly one uniquely barcoded TCR beta cDNA molecule per two T cells was captured by template switching. Age-related changes in TCR beta repertoire diversity were measured in the study by deep sequencing normalized with unique cDNA molecular identifiers. The donors were divided into four age groups: young (average approximately 15 years), middle-aged (around 37), aged (roughly 66) and long-lived (more than 75). Donors of different ages were randomly distributed across sequencing lanes to avoid experimental bias. Two additional independent replicas of 1 million unique cDNA reads from the same blood draw were analyzed for two donors (one aged 18 to 30 and one aged 80 or older).

The method was 5' RACE. TCRdb names Illumina HiSeq 2500 as the instrument used. The second PCR ran for roughly 7 to 12 cycles and used a J-beta primer mix along with a sample-barcoded 5' primer. Each TCR beta cDNA molecule received a unique molecular identifier from a template-switch 5' adaptor carrying 12 random nucleotides. Each sample yielded at least 2.5 million CDR3-containing paired-end reads. First-strand cDNA synthesis was performed from all RNA using the Mint cDNA synthesis kit, with priming by a TRBC-specific oligonucleotide. All cDNA was treated with uracil-DNA glycosylase and then went through a first 18-cycle PCR with the universal primers M1SS and BC2_uni_R. As for the authors' bioinformatics: For normalization, 1 million high-quality reads, each with a distinct molecular identifier, were randomly selected from each sample. Reads sharing molecular identifiers were discarded rather than binned into consensus sequences. CDR3 identification, clonotype clustering and error correction used MiTCR with a Q25 quality threshold and the strictest error-elimination algorithm. A nonparametric unseen species model using Euler transformation provided a lower-bound estimate of total TCR beta diversity. TCRdb redid the processing of the public reads, applying fastp at Q25 and MiXCR, and retained in-frame beta chains. Identical CDR3 proteins give one entry, which carries the most common genes and DNA. It is TCRdb's table, rather than the study itself, that gives the V and J calls and clone size. This sample holds around 580,000 distinct CDR3 sequences; more than 45% were observed only once. The ten largest clones capture just under 25% of the sample.

Donors were 39 systemically healthy Caucasian individuals from Russia aged roughly 6 to 95 years. Each donor gave about 9.2 milliliters of peripheral blood, drawn into EDTA-treated Vacutainer tubes. PBMCs were isolated by Ficoll-Paque density-gradient centrifugation, with at least 7 million obtained per sample. Total RNA was extracted from PBMCs with Trizol reagent, with at least 5.5 micrograms obtained per sample. The percentages of naive CD45RAhigh/CD27high T cells were determined by flow cytometry on a PBMC aliquot from every donor. Study-level results and caveats: The CMV infection status of donors was not known, potentially confounding age-related changes in expanded clonotypes. Estimates of total diversity from one million sequenced T cells were regarded as lower bounds and underestimates. A strong correlation was found between observed TCR beta diversity and the percentage of naive T cells measured by flow cytometry. Observed TCR beta diversity per million T cells fell roughly linearly with age, and a significant reduction was already apparent by age roughly 40. Because profiling used bulk unsorted PBMCs, naive and antigen-experienced compartments could not be compared conclusively. Compared with the aged group, the long-lived group had more naive CD4+ T cells, fewer expanded clones and increased TCR diversity, suggesting age selection.

Spanning cysteine to phenylalanine, the CDR3 consists of 13 amino acids. Of the read, only the CDR3 DNA is kept; its 39 bases are in frame from base 1. Looking up the germline V gene yields CDR1 ENHRY and CDR2 SYGVKD. V loses 3 bases at its end and J loses 6 bases; junction bases beyond the gene matches: 2. Comment on this clonotype: Its antigen remains undetermined. One base away there is no much larger clone; base qualities are not given.

This clonotype was obtained from an older man in good health. What was sequenced was blood. In this chain, TRBV10-3 is recombined with TRBJ2-1, with 7 bases in between that match TRBD1. The CDR3 in this case is CAISDRTGNEQFF. In nucleotide form, the sequence is TGTGCCATCAGTGATCGGACAGGCAATGAGCAGTTCTTC.